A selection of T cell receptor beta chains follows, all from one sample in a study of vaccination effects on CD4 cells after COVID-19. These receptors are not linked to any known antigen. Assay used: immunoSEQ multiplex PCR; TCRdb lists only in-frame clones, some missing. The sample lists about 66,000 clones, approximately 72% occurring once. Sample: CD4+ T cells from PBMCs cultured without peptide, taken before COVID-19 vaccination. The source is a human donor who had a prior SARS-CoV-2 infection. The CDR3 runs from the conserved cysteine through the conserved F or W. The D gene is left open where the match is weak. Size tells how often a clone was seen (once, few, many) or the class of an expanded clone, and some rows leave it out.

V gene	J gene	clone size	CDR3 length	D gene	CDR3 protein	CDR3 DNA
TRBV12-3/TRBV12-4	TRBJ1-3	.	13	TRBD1	CASSTRTGTRTYF	TGTGCCAGCAGTACTCGGACAGGGACGAGAACATATTTT
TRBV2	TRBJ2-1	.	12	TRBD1	CASWDRYNEQFF	TGTGCCAGCTGGGACAGGTACAATGAGCAGTTCTTC
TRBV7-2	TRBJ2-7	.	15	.	CASSLLTGLAYEQYF	TGTGCCAGCAGCTTATTAACAGGGCTTGCCTACGAGCAGTACTTC
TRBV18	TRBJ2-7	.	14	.	CASSPLEGPYEQYF	TGTGCCAGCTCACCACTAGAGGGTCCCTACGAGCAGTACTTC
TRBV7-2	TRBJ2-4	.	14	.	CASSFWRDANIQYF	TGTGCCAGCAGCTTCTGGCGGGATGCAAACATTCAGTACTTC
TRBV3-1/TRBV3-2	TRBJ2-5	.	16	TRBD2	CASSPRGGRAMETQYF	TGTGCCAGCAGCCCCCGGGGGGGGAGGGCCATGGAGACCCAGTACTTC
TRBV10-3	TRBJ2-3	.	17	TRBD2	CAISESFSGGVTDTQYF	TGTGCCATCAGTGAGTCGTTCAGCGGGGGGGTCACAGATACGCAGTATTTT
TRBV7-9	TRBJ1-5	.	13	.	CASSKVGYQPQHF	TGTGCCAGCAGCAAAGTGGGGTATCAGCCCCAGCATTTT
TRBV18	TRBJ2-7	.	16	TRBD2	CASSPNIAGASYEQYF	TGTGCCAGCTCACCAAATATAGCGGGGGCCTCCTACGAGCAGTACTTC
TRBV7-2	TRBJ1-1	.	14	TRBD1	CASSKGQGVTEAFF	TGTGCCAGCAGCAAGGGACAGGGGGTGACTGAAGCTTTCTTT
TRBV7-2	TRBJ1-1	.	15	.	CASRLRAGENTEAFF	TGTGCCAGCAGACTAAGGGCAGGGGAGAACACTGAAGCTTTCTTT
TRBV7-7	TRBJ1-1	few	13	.	CASSAQVNTEAFF	TGTGCTAGCAGCGCCCAGGTGAACACTGAAGCTTTCTTT
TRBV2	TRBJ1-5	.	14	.	CASSPERLNQPQHF	TGTGCCAGCAGCCCCGAACGCCTGAATCAGCCCCAGCATTTT
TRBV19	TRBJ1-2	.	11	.	CASTSNYGYTF	TGTGCCAGTACTTCAAACTATGGCTACACCTTC
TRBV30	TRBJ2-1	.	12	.	CAWSKPVNEQFF	TGTGCCTGGAGTAAACCCGTGAATGAGCAGTTCTTC
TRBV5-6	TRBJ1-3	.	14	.	CASSLSPLANTIYF	TGTGCCAGCAGCTTGTCGCCCCTGGCCAACACCATATATTTT
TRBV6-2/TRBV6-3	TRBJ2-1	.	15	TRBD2	CASTPRGGSRNEQFF	TGTGCCAGCACCCCGCGGGGCGGGAGTCGGAATGAGCAGTTCTTC
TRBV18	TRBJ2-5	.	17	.	CASSPQGPGLTQETQYF	TGTGCCAGCTCACCACAGGGGCCGGGGTTGACCCAAGAGACCCAGTACTTC
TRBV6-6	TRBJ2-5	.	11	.	CASRKQETQYF	TGTGCCAGCAGAAAACAGGAGACCCAGTACTTC
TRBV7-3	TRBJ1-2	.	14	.	CASSPTPGEYGYTF	TGTGCCAGCAGCCCCACCCCAGGGGAGTATGGCTACACCTTC
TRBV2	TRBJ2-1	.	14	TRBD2	CASNRGGSYNEQFF	TGTGCCAGCAATCGGGGGGGTAGCTACAATGAGCAGTTCTTC
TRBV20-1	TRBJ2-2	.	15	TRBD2	CSASLRTSRTGELFF	TGCAGTGCTAGTTTGCGGACTAGCAGAACCGGGGAGCTGTTTTTT
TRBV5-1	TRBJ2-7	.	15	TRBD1	CASSGGQGSAYEQYF	TGCGCCAGCAGCGGAGGACAGGGGTCAGCCTACGAGCAGTACTTC
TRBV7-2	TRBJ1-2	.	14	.	CASSPHISNYGYTF	TGTGCCAGCAGCCCGCACATCTCTAACTATGGCTACACCTTC
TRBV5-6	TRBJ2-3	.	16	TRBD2	CASSFPREMSTDTQYF	TGTGCCAGCAGCTTCCCGCGGGAGATGAGCACAGATACGCAGTATTTT
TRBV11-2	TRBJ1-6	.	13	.	CASSRRGNSPLHF	TGTGCCAGCAGCCGACGGGGGAATTCACCCCTCCACTTT